A single sample gave rise to the 26 T cell receptor beta chains below, sequenced in a study of technical replicates of blood from four donors. Using immunoSEQ multiplex PCR, the repertoire was profiled, and TCRdb retains in-frame clones only, with some absent. The sample contains more than 65,000 clones, under 97% of which appear only once. Source material: T cells isolated from PBMCs. These receptors all come from a human donor in good health.

The V call is TRBV4-3, the J call TRBJ2-3, with D perhaps matching TRBD2 (5 bases). V was shortened by 0 bases and J by 3 bases, with 16 bases between the two germline ends. The CDR3 runs 17 residues. Germline CDR1 is LGHNA and CDR2 is YSLEER. DNA of the CDR3: TGCGCCAGCAGCCAAGATCGGTACCCAGCGGAGACAGATACGCAGTATTTT. Residues: CASSQDRYPAETDTQYF.

This clone was counted only a few times. The V call is TRBV19, the J call TRBJ2-7, with D possibly TRBD2 on 6 matching bases. The CDR3 runs 15 residues. V lost 4 bases to trimming and J lost 2 bases, with 15 bases between them. The germline V gene encodes CDR1 LNHDA and CDR2 SQIVND (reference sequence). The CDR3 loop reads CASSTRLETTYEQYF. As DNA, the CDR3 is TGTGCCAGTAGTACCAGACTAGAGACGACCTACGAGCAGTACTTC.

The sample holds one count of this clone. The chain is built from TRBV7-9 and TRBJ2-3, with 11 nucleotides matching TRBD2. Germline V gene data show CDR1 as SEHNR and CDR2 as FQNEAQ (reference sequence). Trimming removed 2 bases from V and 5 bases from J; junction bases left unmatched: 6. This CDR3 has 16 amino acids. The CDR3 nucleotides are TGTGCCAGCAGCTTACTAGCGGGAGGATTTGGAGATACGCAGTATTTT. This sequence encodes CASSLLAGGFGDTQYF.

This clone came up once. This chain joins TRBV9 and TRBJ2-2; a weak D match, TRBD2 (6 bases). The V end was cut by 3 bases, the J end by 3 bases, with 18 bases between. Looked up from germline, CDR1 is SGDLS and CDR2 is YYNGEE. The CDR3 is made up of 17 amino acids. CDR3 region: CASSGTFAGTYTGELFF. In nucleotides, the CDR3 is TGTGCCAGCAGCGGGACCTTCGCGGGGACTTACACCGGGGAGCTGTTTTTT. Based on the CDR3 plus reference TRBV9 and TRBJ2-2, the full variable domain is DSGVTQTPKHLITATGQRVTLRCSPRSGDLSVYWYQQSLDQGLQFLIQYYNGEERAKGNILERFSAQQFPDLHSELNLSSLELGDSALYFCASSGTFAGTYTGELFFGEGSRLTVL.

The J gene is TRBJ1-1, the V gene TRBV11-2; D is perhaps TRBD1 (6 bases). Trimming left V 5 bases short and J 0 bases short, with 13 bases between. The CDR3 is 15 residues long. The germline V gene has CDR1 SGHAT and CDR2 FQNNGV. CDR3 sequence (DNA): TGTGCCAGCAGCCCCGAAGGGGGGGTGAACACTGAAGCTTTCTTT. It is translated as CASSPEGGVNTEAFF.

The chain recombines TRBV7-2 with TRBJ1-3; D is possibly TRBD1 (5 bases). V lost 3 bases, J lost 2 bases, and 14 bases lay in between. The CDR3 sequence is 16 residues long. Germline loops: CDR1 SGHTA, CDR2 FQGNSA. The CDR3 DNA is TGTGCCAGCAGCTTGGACCAGGGAAGCACTGGAAACACCATATATTTT. Translated, it gives CASSLDQGSTGNTIYF.

J is TRBJ2-1 and V is TRBV6-1; 7 bases agree with TRBD2. V was pared by 6 bases and J by 0 bases, with 5 bases of the junction left unmatched. The CDR3 is 15 residues long. The germline gives CDR1 MNHNS, CDR2 SASEGT. CDR3 in amino acids: CASRTGTISYNEQFF. The CDR3 bases are TGTGCCAGCAGGACGGGGACTATCTCCTACAATGAGCAGTTCTTC.

The CDR3: CASSPGLALYEQYF. CDR3 DNA: TGTGCCAGCAGCCCCGGACTAGCGTTATACGAGCAGTACTTC. The chain carries TRBV5-4 and TRBJ2-7; TRBD2 aligns across 9 bases. V dropped 4 bases and J dropped 4; count of bases not matched to a gene: 6. Germline CDR1 reads SGHNT; CDR2 reads YYREEE (reference sequence). This CDR3 comprises 14 residues.

The rearrangement joins TRBV30 to TRBJ2-7, with D perhaps TRBD2 (5 bases). Trimming took off 4 bases at V and 3 bases at J, with 19 bases between the two ends. The V gene's germline CDR1 is GTSNPN and CDR2 SVGIG (reference sequence). The CDR3 extends over 15 amino acids. DNA for the CDR3: TGTGCCTGGATATCAAACTCGGGGTTTGTCTACGAGCAGTACTTC. It yields the protein CAWISNSGFVYEQYF.

This chain uses TRBV7-2 with TRBJ2-1; 12 bases are a match to TRBD2. Trimming removed 1 base from V and 4 bases from J; junction bases left unmatched: 11. This CDR3 is 19 amino acids long. Germline values: CDR1 SGHTA, CDR2 FQGNSA. CDR3 in DNA: TGTGCCAGCAGCTTAGGTAGTCTCACTAGCGGGAGGTTTTACAATGAGCAGTTCTTC. It translates to CASSLGSLTSGRFYNEQFF.

The chain carries TRBV29-1 and TRBJ2-7; the D gene is possibly TRBD1 (5 bases). V was pared by 6 bases and J by 3 bases, with 9 bases between. This CDR3 spans 11 amino acids. Germline values: CDR1 SQVTM, CDR2 ANQGSEA. The CDR3, as DNA: TGCAGCGTCCCCAGGGTCTACGAGCAGTACTTC. Protein: CSVPRVYEQYF.

J is TRBJ1-5 and V is TRBV7-2; maybe TRBD1 (5 bases). V was cut by 5 bases and J by 8 bases, with 22 bases left in between. The CDR3 length is 16 residues. The germline gives CDR1 SGHTA, CDR2 FQGNSA. CDR3 bases: TGTGCCAGCAGCCGGCGCGGGGTTGGGACCAGTGAGCCCCAGCATTTT. This gives the protein CASSRRGVGTSEPQHF.

The J gene is TRBJ2-3, the V gene TRBV30, with D possibly matching TRBD1 (6 bases). The length of the CDR3 is 15 residues. Germline assignment: CDR1 GTSNPN and CDR2 SVGIG (reference sequence). Deletions cut 4 bases from V and 1 base from J, with 15 bases between. The CDR3 DNA follows: TGTGCCTGGAACGAGGGACACCGAGGCACAGATACGCAGTATTTT. Encoded protein: CAWNEGHRGTDTQYF.

This clone showed up just once. V usage is TRBV11-2 and J usage is TRBJ2-3; D not resolved. Germline CDR1 is SGHAT and CDR2 is FQNNGV. The CDR3 is made up of 13 amino acids. Trimming pared 3 bases from V and 6 bases from J, leaving 10 bases between. CDR3 sequence reads: CASSFELIDTQYF. CDR3 in DNA: TGTGCCAGCAGCTTTGAGTTAATTGATACGCAGTATTTT.

The rearrangement uses TRBV6-1 and TRBJ2-1; D is perhaps TRBD2 (6 bases). Germline-derived CDR1 and CDR2 are MNHNS and SASEGT. V lost 4 bases to trimming and J lost 4 bases, with 8 bases between them. CDR3 size: 13 residues. CDR3 sequence reads: CASSATSYNEQFF. The CDR3 nucleotides are TGTGCCAGCAGTGCGACTAGTTACAATGAGCAGTTCTTC.

The chain links TRBV2 to TRBJ2-7; D is undetermined. The germline gives CDR1 SNHLY, CDR2 FYNNEI. The CDR3 totals 13 residues. V was trimmed by 2 bases and J by 4 bases, leaving 9 bases between them. CDR3 nucleotides: TGTGCCAGCAGTGAATTGGTAGATTACGAGCAGTACTTC. Translating it yields CASSELVDYEQYF.

The rearrangement links TRBV7-6 to TRBJ2-1; D is unresolved. With 5 bases removed from V and 4 bases from J, the gap between germline ends came to 9 bases. The germline V gene encodes CDR1 SGHVS and CDR2 FNYEAQ. This CDR3 contains 13 residues. This CDR3 reads CASSQRVYNEQFF. The CDR3 nucleotides are TGTGCCAGCAGCCAACGGGTGTACAATGAGCAGTTCTTC.

The V gene is TRBV28, the J gene TRBJ2-1, with 7 bases lining up with TRBD1. This CDR3 is 15 amino acids long. With V trimmed by 5 bases and J by 0 bases, 4 bases remained unmatched. Germline V gene data show CDR1 as MDHEN and CDR2 as SYDVKM. The CDR3 loop is CASSRQGGSYNEQFF. The CDR3, as DNA: TGTGCCAGCAGTCGACAGGGCGGCTCCTACAATGAGCAGTTCTTC. The variable domain in full, completed from reference TRBV28 and TRBJ2-1, reads DVKVTQSSRYLVKRTGEKVFLECVQDMDHENMFWYRQDPGLGLRLIYFSYDVKMKEKGDIPEGYSVSREKKERFSLILESASTNQTSMYLCASSRQGGSYNEQFFGPGTRLTVL.

This rearrangement joins TRBV18 to TRBJ2-7; D gene ambiguous. CDR1 is KGHSH, CDR2 LQKENI, per germline. The ends were cut back, 3 bases at V and 0 bases at J, with 9 bases in the middle. CDR3 length equals 14 residues. The CDR3 bases are TGTGCCAGCTCACCTCTAGTGAGCTCCTACGAGCAGTACTTC. Residues: CASSPLVSSYEQYF.

V gene TRBV9 combines with J gene TRBJ2-3; D may be TRBD2 (5 bases). Germline V gives CDR1 SGDLS, CDR2 YYNGEE. Trimming left V 0 bases short and J 2 bases short, with 13 bases between. The CDR3 is 16 amino acids. CDR3 residues: CASSVDQWRSTDTQYF. CDR3 DNA sequence: TGTGCCAGCAGCGTAGATCAATGGAGGTCCACAGATACGCAGTATTTT.

This clone was detected once. This chain uses TRBV27 with TRBJ2-3; D might be TRBD2 (6 bases). The CDR3 is made up of 14 amino acids. The V gene's germline CDR1 is MNHEY and CDR2 SMNVEV (reference sequence). V lost 5 bases and J 0 bases, leaving 9 bases between the germline ends. CDR3 sequence reads: CASSVSGSTDTQYF. CDR3 coding DNA: TGTGCCAGCAGTGTTAGCGGAAGCACAGATACGCAGTATTTT.

The sample holds a few counts of this clone. The J gene is TRBJ1-1, the V gene TRBV10-2; D is possibly TRBD1 (5 bases). The CDR3 is made up of 13 amino acids. V dropped 10 bases and J dropped 4 bases, with 16 bases sitting between them. Germline assignment: CDR1 WSHSY and CDR2 SAAADI. The chain's CDR3 is CATQVGGITEAFF. The CDR3 DNA follows: TGCGCCACCCAGGTCGGGGGGATCACTGAAGCTTTCTTT.

The rearrangement uses TRBV4-2 and TRBJ2-1, with a tentative D call TRBD1 (5 bases). The CDR3 runs to 16 residues. Germline V gene lookup returns CDR1 LGHNA and CDR2 YNFKEQ. V lost 1 base and J lost 0, with 10 bases in between. The DNA for the CDR3 is TGTGCCAGCAGCCAAGTCGGGCAGGGCTCCTACAATGAGCAGTTCTTC. Amino acids: CASSQVGQGSYNEQFF.

J is TRBJ2-3 and V is TRBV9; 8 nucleotides agree with TRBD1. Germline V gene lookup returns CDR1 SGDLS and CDR2 YYNGEE. The length of the CDR3 is 15 residues. V was clipped by 4 bases and J by 3 bases; unmatched bases: 7. Written as DNA, the CDR3 is TGTGCCAGCAGCACCCAGGACAGGGTTACAGATACGCAGTATTTT. Translation: CASSTQDRVTDTQYF.

This chain connects TRBV29-1 to TRBJ2-7, with D possibly matching TRBD1 (5 bases). The CDR3 sequence is 14 residues long. The germline V gene has CDR1 SQVTM and CDR2 ANQGSEA. V shed 4 bases and J shed 3 bases, with 16 bases lying between them. Here the CDR3 reads CSVVMPGLGYEQYF. The CDR3 DNA sequence: TGCAGCGTTGTCATGCCAGGGCTAGGCTACGAGCAGTACTTC.

The chain is built from TRBV19 and TRBJ2-7; 7 bases fit TRBD1. Looked up from germline, CDR1 is LNHDA and CDR2 is SQIVND (reference sequence). The length of the CDR3 is 11 residues. V lost 8 bases to trimming and J lost 2 bases; unmatched junction nucleotides: 0. This CDR3 is CASGTAYEQYF. CDR3 DNA sequence: TGTGCCAGTGGGACAGCCTACGAGCAGTACTTC.